This T cell receptor (beta chain) was profiled in a study of blood T cells in healthy people across ages. PBMCs, at least 7 million per sample, were isolated. The extraction recovered at least 5 micrograms of total RNA per sample. General observations from the study: Among long-lived donors, naive CD4+ cells were more numerous and diversity higher than in aged donors.

Germline CDR1 and CDR2: SNHLY and FYNNEI. Trimming cost V 8 bases and J 2 bases, with 10 bases left between them. The CDR3 is 12 residues long. In the case of this clonotype: Its antigen is not known. Being one base from a much bigger clone, this may be a read error.

For the second PCR, which ran for roughly 7 to 11 cycles, a sample-barcoded 5' primer and a J-beta primer mix were used. TCRdb re-derived calls from the 5' RACE reads in MiXCR, one entry per CDR3 protein. The table has 920,000 or so distinct CDR3 sequences, roughly 45% seen once. This TCR derives from a woman aged 55-70 years in good health. The chain is built from TRBV2 and TRBJ2-7; D is possibly TRBD2 (6 bases). Input material: blood. In nucleotides, the CDR3 is TGTGCCAGCGTTCTAGCGACCTACGAGCAGTACTTC. It specifies CASVLATYEQYF.